This T cell receptor beta chain derives from a study of OX40 agonist ivuxolimab in advanced cancers. For the study in its entirety: Ivuxolimab, which targeted the costimulatory receptor OX40 (CD134), was an agonistic, fully human IgG2 monoclonal antibody. The dose-escalation cohort was almost 85% male with a mean age of approximately 59 years, ranging from roughly 20 to 85. The paper reports the monotherapy dose-escalation portion (N ≈ 50 patients) of the phase I ivuxolimab trial. Intravenous ivuxolimab was administered to patients every 2 weeks at six dose levels: 0.01, 0.1, 0.3, 1.5, 3 and 10 mg/kg. Among the approximately 50 dose-escalation patients, about 19 had hepatocellular carcinoma, roughly 15 melanoma, 9 renal cell carcinoma and 9 head and neck cancer. Peripheral TCRbeta sequencing was intended to test whether TCR sequence diversity was altered and clonal T-cell expansion was caused by ivuxolimab. Prior anti-PD-1, anti-PD-L1 or anti-CTLA-4 therapy was permitted, and checkpoint inhibitors had been received by approximately 39% of dose-escalation patients. Partial responses were achieved by three dose-escalation patients, of whom one had hepatocellular carcinoma and two had cutaneous melanoma. Points the paper makes about the study in general: In partial responders in the 0.1-3.0 mg/kg groups, normalized peripheral clonal expansion was found to be among the lowest, especially among CD8+ T cells. On average, CD8+ T cells showed more expanded clones than CD4+ T cells after ivuxolimab. At doses from 0.1 to 3.0 mg/kg, clonal expansion was seen in both CD4+ and CD8+ blood T cells between baseline and week 6. Low levels of normalized T-cell clonal expansion were also seen in some nonresponding patients. The antigen specificity of the clonally expanded peripheral T cells was not determined.

Patients with autoimmune disease history or receiving systemic immunosuppression were excluded from the trial. Peripheral blood for TCR sequencing was collected from all dose cohorts at baseline, on cycle 4 day 1, and on cycle 7 day 1. The samples were drawn from a first-in-human, open-label, multicenter phase I dose-escalation trial of ivuxolimab. Adults with locally advanced or metastatic head and neck squamous cell, hepatocellular, melanoma or renal cell carcinoma were enrolled in the trial. Before TCR sequencing, CD4+ T cells and CD8+ T cells were sorted from peripheral blood as separate populations. The CDR3 starts with the cysteine, ends with the phenylalanine, and has 14 residues. Solely the CDR3 DNA is kept, with 42 bases framed from the first base. A distance of 11 bases separates the germline ends of V and J, which lose 4 bases and 7 bases respectively. CDR1 and CDR2 were assigned from the germline V gene as MRHNA and SNTAGT.

This clone was recorded a few times. The antigen this receptor binds is unknown. No per-base quality is available; no much larger clone lies one base away. Genomic DNA was isolated from the sorted cells so that the TCRbeta CDR3 region could be sequenced. TCRbeta CDR3 regions were sequenced using the immunoSEQ Assay. In its TCRdb copy, this immuneACCESS table keeps in-frame sequences only and misses some clones. Where compared with another copy, unresolved V genes explain less than half of these, and the others have no known cause. For this sample there are fewer than 90,000 clones; about 87% appear just once. The ten largest clones add up to about 2.5% of the sample.

The chain employs TRBV6-4 and TRBJ1-6; perhaps TRBD1 is the D gene, with 5 bases matching. The clonotype was recovered from an adult with an advanced solid tumor such as melanoma, head and neck, liver or kidney cancer. This specimen consisted of CD4+ or CD8+ T cells sorted from blood, obtained in a trial of the OX40 agonist ivuxolimab. The CDR3 protein is CASSASPGNSPLHF. The sequence in DNA is TGTGCCAGCAGTGCTAGTCCAGGGAATTCACCCCTCCACTTT.